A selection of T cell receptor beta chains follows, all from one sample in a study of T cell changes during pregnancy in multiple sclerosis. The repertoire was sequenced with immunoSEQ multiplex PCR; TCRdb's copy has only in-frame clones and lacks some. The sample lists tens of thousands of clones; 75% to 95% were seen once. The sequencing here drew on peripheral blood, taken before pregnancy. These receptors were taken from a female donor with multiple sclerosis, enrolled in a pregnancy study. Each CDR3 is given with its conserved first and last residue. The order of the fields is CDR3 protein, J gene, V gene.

CDR3aa: CASGRELDYTF; j_gene: TRBJ1-2; v_gene: TRBV6-5
CDR3aa: CASSYGLTYEQYF; j_gene: TRBJ2-7; v_gene: TRBV7-2
CDR3aa: CASSYSRVYNEQFF; j_gene: TRBJ2-1; v_gene: TRBV6-6
CDR3aa: CASNPLGADGYTF; j_gene: TRBJ1-2; v_gene: TRBV7-9
CDR3aa: CALAGGGADETQYF; j_gene: TRBJ2-5; v_gene: TRBV30
CDR3aa: CASTARDGAGEQYF; j_gene: TRBJ2-7; v_gene: TRBV6-1
CDR3aa: CASSLGDRDIQYF; j_gene: TRBJ2-4; v_gene: TRBV11-2
CDR3aa: CASSAGTGHYEQYF; j_gene: TRBJ2-7; v_gene: TRBV9
CDR3aa: CASSPRDRDSGANVLTF; j_gene: TRBJ2-6; v_gene: TRBV4-2
CDR3aa: CASTLSGIQETQYF; j_gene: TRBJ2-5; v_gene: TRBV5-1
CDR3aa: CASSPQRRGQPQHF; j_gene: TRBJ1-5; v_gene: TRBV18
CDR3aa: CASSLSGGLGPDTQYF; j_gene: TRBJ2-3; v_gene: TRBV5-4
CDR3aa: CASSTGTSGGAIGELFF; j_gene: TRBJ2-2; v_gene: TRBV11-2
CDR3aa: CASSSAGGMNTEAFF; j_gene: TRBJ1-1; v_gene: TRBV28
CDR3aa: CASSQDLAGRRGGYTF; j_gene: TRBJ1-2; v_gene: TRBV4-1
CDR3aa: CATSGRGGWYNEQFF; j_gene: TRBJ2-1; v_gene: TRBV15
CDR3aa: CASSSMDRVTEAFF; j_gene: TRBJ1-1; v_gene: TRBV6-5
CDR3aa: CSIKTGPYEQYF; j_gene: TRBJ2-7; v_gene: TRBV29-1
CDR3aa: CASSGGGQGRAYYGYTF; j_gene: TRBJ1-2; v_gene: TRBV6-1
CDR3aa: CASSPEASGTEAFF; j_gene: TRBJ1-1; v_gene: TRBV18
CDR3aa: CASQGTYSNQPQHF; j_gene: TRBJ1-5; v_gene: TRBV6-1
CDR3aa: CASTQEPTNYGYTF; j_gene: TRBJ1-2; v_gene: TRBV7-2
CDR3aa: CASGGGGSYNEQFF; j_gene: TRBJ2-1; v_gene: TRBV9
CDR3aa: CASSVSQGNQPQHF; j_gene: TRBJ1-5; v_gene: TRBV7-9
CDR3aa: CASSMGQPYEQYF; j_gene: TRBJ2-7; v_gene: TRBV19
CDR3aa: CASSISGQYEQYF; j_gene: TRBJ2-7; v_gene: TRBV19
CDR3aa: CATSRSRQVSGANVLTF; j_gene: TRBJ2-6; v_gene: TRBV15
CDR3aa: CASRAPGGEETQYF; j_gene: TRBJ2-5; v_gene: TRBV11-2
CDR3aa: CASSYEAEQFF; j_gene: TRBJ2-1; v_gene: TRBV6-5
CDR3aa: CASTLGGELISYEQYF; j_gene: TRBJ2-7; v_gene: TRBV7-2